The clone carrying this T cell receptor beta chain occurred many times. This specimen comes from a study of T cells in Graves' hyperthyroidism and ophthalmopathy. Amplification targeted TCR beta CDR3 regions from RNA transcripts. HTBI primers were used for first-round RT-PCR of the TCR CDR3. TCRdb re-called the multiplex PCR reads with MiXCR, one entry per CDR3 protein. This sample has hundreds of thousands of distinct CDR3 sequences, with 25% found just once. The ends were cut back, 6 bases at V and 1 base at J, with 12 bases in the middle. This CDR3 contains 13 residues. From germline, CDR1 is SQVTM and CDR2 ANQGSEA.

This receptor was taken from a man aged 45 to 65 with Graves' hyperthyroidism. Sample: blood. The gene calls are TRBV29-1 and TRBJ2-5; tentatively, D is TRBD1 (6 bases). The DNA for the CDR3 is TGCAGCGTGGCAGGGGCCCCCCAAGAGACCCAGTACTTC. It encodes CSVAGAPQETQYF.